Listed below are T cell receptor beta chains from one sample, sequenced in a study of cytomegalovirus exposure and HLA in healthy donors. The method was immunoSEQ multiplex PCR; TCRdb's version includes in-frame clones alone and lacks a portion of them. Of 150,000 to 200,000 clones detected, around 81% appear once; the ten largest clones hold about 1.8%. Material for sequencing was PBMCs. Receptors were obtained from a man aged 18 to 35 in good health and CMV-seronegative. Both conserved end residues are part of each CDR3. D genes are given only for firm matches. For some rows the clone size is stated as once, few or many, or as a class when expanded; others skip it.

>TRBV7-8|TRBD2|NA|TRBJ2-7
CASSLKIAGPSYEQYF
TGTGCCAGCAGCTTAAAGATAGCGGGGCCATCCTACGAGCAGTACTTC
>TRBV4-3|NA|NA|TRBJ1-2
CASSQDRSAALSYGYTF
TGCGCCAGCAGCCAAGATCGATCGGCGGCCTTGAGCTATGGCTACACCTTC
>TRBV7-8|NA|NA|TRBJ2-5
CASSTQGRLKTQYF
TGTGCCAGCAGCACTCAGGGGCGTTTGAAGACCCAGTACTTC
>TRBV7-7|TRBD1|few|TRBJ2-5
CASSPLGHRGFQETQYF
TGTGCTAGCAGCCCGCTAGGGCACAGGGGTTTCCAAGAGACCCAGTACTTC
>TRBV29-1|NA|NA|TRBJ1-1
CSAQLRRGNTEAFF
TGCAGCGCCCAACTGCGGCGTGGAAACACTGAAGCTTTCTTT
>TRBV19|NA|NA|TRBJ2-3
CASTAGNLVTDTQYF
TGTGCCAGTACCGCGGGAAACCTTGTCACAGATACGCAGTATTTT
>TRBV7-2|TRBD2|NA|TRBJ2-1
CASSYRLTGGYNEQFF
TGTGCCAGCAGCTATCGCCTGACGGGGGGCTACAATGAGCAGTTCTTC
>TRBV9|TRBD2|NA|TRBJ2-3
CASSPRGGPDTQYF
TGTGCCAGCAGCCCCCGGGGGGGACCAGATACGCAGTATTTT
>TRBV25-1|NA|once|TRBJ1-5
CASSGFGGIDGQPQHF
TGTGCCAGCAGTGGTTTCGGGGGGATAGATGGGCAGCCCCAGCATTTT
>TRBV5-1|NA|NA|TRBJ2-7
CASNREGGNYEQYF
TGCGCCAGCAATCGAGAAGGCGGGAACTACGAGCAGTACTTC
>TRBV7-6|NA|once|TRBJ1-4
CASSQGSINEKLFF
TGTGCCAGCAGCCAGGGGTCGATTAATGAAAAACTGTTTTTT
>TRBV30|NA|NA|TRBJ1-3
CAWSVDRTGNTIYF
TGTGCCTGGAGTGTCGACAGAACTGGAAACACCATATATTTT
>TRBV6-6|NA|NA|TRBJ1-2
CASSYSRGANYGYTF
TGTGCCAGCAGTTACTCGCGGGGGGCGAACTATGGCTACACCTTC
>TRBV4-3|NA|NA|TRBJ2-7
CASSRNIGLIYEQYF
TGCGCCAGCAGCCGGAACATCGGACTAATTTACGAGCAGTACTTC
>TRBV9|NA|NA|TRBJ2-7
CASSVAASEIYEQYF
TGTGCCAGCAGCGTAGCAGCGTCCGAGATCTACGAGCAGTACTTC
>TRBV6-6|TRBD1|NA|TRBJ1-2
CASSRGQTFDNYGYTF
TGTGCCAGCAGTCGGGGACAGACGTTTGATAACTATGGCTACACCTTC
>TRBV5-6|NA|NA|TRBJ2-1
CASSKSDNEQFF
TGTGCCAGCAGTAAGAGCGACAATGAGCAGTTCTTC